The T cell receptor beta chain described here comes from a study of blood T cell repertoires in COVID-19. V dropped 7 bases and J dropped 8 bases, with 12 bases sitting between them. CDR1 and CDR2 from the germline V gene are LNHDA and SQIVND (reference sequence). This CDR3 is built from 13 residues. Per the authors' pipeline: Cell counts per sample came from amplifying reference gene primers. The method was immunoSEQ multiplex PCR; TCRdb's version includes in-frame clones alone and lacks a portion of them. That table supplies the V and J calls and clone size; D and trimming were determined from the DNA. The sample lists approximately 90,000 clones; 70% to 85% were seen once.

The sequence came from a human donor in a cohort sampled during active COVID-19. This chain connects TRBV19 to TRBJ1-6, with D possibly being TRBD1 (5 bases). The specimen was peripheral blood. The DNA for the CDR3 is TGTGCCAGTATGGGGGGAAGGGATTCACCCCTCCACTTT. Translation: CASMGGRDSPLHF.